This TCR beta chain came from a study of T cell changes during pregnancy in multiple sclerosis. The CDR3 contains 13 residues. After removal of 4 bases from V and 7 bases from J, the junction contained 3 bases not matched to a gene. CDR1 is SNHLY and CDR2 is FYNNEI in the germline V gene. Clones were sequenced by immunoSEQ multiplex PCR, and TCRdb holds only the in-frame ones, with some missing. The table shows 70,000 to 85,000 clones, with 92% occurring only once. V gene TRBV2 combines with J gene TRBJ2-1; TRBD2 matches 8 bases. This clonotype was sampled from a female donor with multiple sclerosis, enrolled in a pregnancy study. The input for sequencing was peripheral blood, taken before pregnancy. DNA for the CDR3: TGTGCCAGCAGTGGCGGGAGGCCGAATGAGCAGTTCTTC. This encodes CASSGGRPNEQFF.